This passage covers 29 T cell receptor beta chains from one sample sequenced in a study of neurological immune-mediated disorders. TCRdb redid the calling of the 5' RACE reads with MiXCR, one entry per CDR3 protein. Among over 55,000 distinct CDR3 sequences listed, about 10% were seen once. Time point here: longitudinal time-point 1 (baseline). Source material: PBMCs. The receptors originated from a male donor with HTLV-1-associated myelopathy (HAM/TSP).

In this sample, this clonotype turned up a few times. The V and J genes are TRBV14 and TRBJ2-3; TRBD1 agrees at 7 bases. Germline V CDR1 and CDR2: SGHDN, FVKESK. This CDR3 spans 15 amino acids. Trimming removed 2 bases from V and 6 bases from J; junction bases left unmatched: 8. The CDR3 spells CASSQTTGISDTQYF. The CDR3 DNA is TGTGCCAGCAGCCAAACGACAGGGATATCGGATACGCAGTATTTT.

This clonotype was recorded many times. This chain links TRBV7-2 with TRBJ2-3; D is undetermined. Trimming pared 5 bases from V and 1 base from J, leaving 10 bases between. Germline V CDR1 and CDR2: SGHTA, FQGNSA. This CDR3 comprises 14 residues. The CDR3 sequence is CASSTPVGTDTQYF. CDR3 coding DNA: TGTGCCAGCAGCACCCCTGTGGGCACAGATACGCAGTATTTT.

This chain joins TRBV19 and TRBJ2-7; TRBD2 matches at 12 bases. In germline, CDR1 is LNHDA, CDR2 SQIVND (reference sequence). V was clipped by 6 bases and J by 0 bases; unmatched bases: 6. This CDR3 is built from 16 residues. The CDR3 region is CASRQTSGGSSYEQYF. DNA for the CDR3: TGTGCCAGTAGACAGACTAGCGGGGGAAGCTCCTACGAGCAGTACTTC.

This clonotype was seen repeatedly, ten times or more. The chain links TRBV5-5 to TRBJ2-4; D call uncertain. This CDR3 has 13 amino acids. Trimming left V 0 bases short and J 8 bases short, with 9 bases between. CDR1 is SGHKS and CDR2 is YYEKEE in the germline V gene (reference sequence). CDR3 in amino acids: CASSLALRDIQYF. In DNA form, the CDR3 reads TGTGCCAGCAGCTTGGCCCTCCGGGACATTCAGTACTTC.

This clonotype was detected many times. The chain recombines TRBV29-1 with TRBJ2-6; 11 positions agree with TRBD2. Germline V gives CDR1 SQVTM, CDR2 ANQGSEA. This CDR3 comprises 17 residues. Trimming at V came to 5 bases and at J to 1 base, leaving 7 bases not matched to a gene. The CDR3 sequence is CSVIAGGGPSGANVLTF. In DNA form, the CDR3 reads TGCAGCGTTATAGCGGGGGGGGGCCCATCTGGGGCCAACGTCCTGACTTTC.

There are many counts of this clonotype. This chain links TRBV28 with TRBJ1-1; no definite D call. V gave up 7 bases and J gave up 0 bases, with 6 bases separating them. The germline V gene has CDR1 MDHEN and CDR2 SYDVKM. CDR3 length equals 12 residues. The CDR3 DNA follows: TGTGCCAGCATTGGGATGAACACTGAAGCTTTCTTT. It translates to CASIGMNTEAFF. Looking up the rest from reference TRBV28 and TRBJ1-1 gives the full variable domain: DVKVTQSSRYLVKRTGEKVFLECVQDMDHENMFWYRQDPGLGLRLIYFSYDVKMKEKGDIPEGYSVSREKKERFSLILESASTNQTSMYLCASIGMNTEAFFGQGTRLTVV.

This clonotype was found many times. The chain combines TRBV7-9 with TRBJ2-1, with 15 bases aligning to TRBD2. The CDR3 runs 15 residues. V shed 7 bases and J 7 bases; nucleotides not matched to a gene: 5. CDR1 SEHNR and CDR2 FQNEAQ come from the germline V gene (reference sequence). CDR3 bases: TGTGCCAGCATACTGGGACTAGCGGGGGGAAATGAGCAGTTCTTC. As protein: CASILGLAGGNEQFF.

This clonotype was detected only a few times. The chain is built from TRBV20-1 and TRBJ2-1; 7 nucleotides agree with TRBD1. The CDR3 contains 16 residues. V shed 2 bases and J 1 base; nucleotides not matched to a gene: 8. Per the germline V gene, CDR1 is DFQATT and CDR2 is SNEGSKA (reference sequence). The CDR3 DNA sequence: TGCAGTGCTAGATCTGCTGGGACAGCTTCCTACAATGAGCAGTTCTTC. This codes for CSARSAGTASYNEQFF.

This clonotype was counted ten times or more. This CDR3 is CASSYSETQYF. The DNA of the CDR3 is TGTGCCAGCAGTTACTCAGAGACCCAGTACTTC. The chain has TRBV6-2 or TRBV6-3 and TRBJ2-5; no reliable D call. The length of the CDR3 is 11 residues. V was clipped by 0 bases and J by 4 bases, with 0 bases between them. Germline lookup yields CDR1 MNHEY and CDR2 SVGEGT.

This clonotype appeared many times. The chain is built from TRBV5-6 and TRBJ1-1, with D perhaps TRBD1 (6 bases). CDR3 length equals 14 residues. The ends were cut back, 0 bases at V and 5 bases at J, with 11 bases in the middle. Germline assignment: CDR1 SGHDT and CDR2 YYEEEE. The chain's CDR3 is CASSLATGWTEAFF. As DNA, the CDR3 is TGTGCCAGCAGCTTGGCCACAGGGTGGACTGAAGCTTTCTTT.

Turning to this clonotype: A read error may explain this, as a much larger clone is one base away. This rearrangement joins TRBV20-1 to TRBJ1-5; D gene ambiguous. The CDR3 has 15 residues. The germline CDR1 and CDR2 sequences are DFQATT and SNEGSKA (reference sequence). The CDR3 bases are TGCAGTGCTAGAGATCTGGATAGAGGCAATCAGACCCAGCATTTT. Translation gives CSARDLDRGNQTQHF.

As to this clonotype: Relative to the germline gene, one junction end is altered; a read error may explain this. The chain combines TRBV7-9 with TRBJ1-5, with D perhaps TRBD1 (6 bases). The CDR3 has 15 amino acids. Germline V CDR1 and CDR2: SEHNR, FQNEAQ (reference sequence). This CDR3 reads CSSSLGGQGNQPQHF. The CDR3 region has the DNA TGTTCCAGCAGCTTGGGTGGCCAGGGGAATCAGCCCCAGCATTTT.

This clonotype was seen a few times. A read error is possible here, since a much larger clone lies one base away. The chain combines TRBV12-3 or TRBV12-4 with TRBJ1-1; D unresolved. The CDR3 covers 13 residues. The CDR3 is CASSLVRNTKAFF. The CDR3 region has the DNA TGTGCCAGCAGTTTGGTCAGGAACACTAAAGCTTTCTTT.

The sample holds many counts of this clonotype. The chain couples TRBV15 to TRBJ2-7; 10 bases agree with TRBD2. The length of the CDR3 is 16 residues. V gave up 6 bases and J gave up 6 bases; unmatched junction bases: 14. CDR1 and CDR2 from the germline V gene are LNHNV and YYDKDF (reference sequence). CDR3 loop: CATSRSGGPWGFEQYF. Here the CDR3 DNA reads TGTGCCACCAGTCGTAGCGGGGGGCCTTGGGGGTTCGAGCAGTACTTC. Complete variable domain (other parts from reference TRBV15 and TRBJ2-7): DAMVIQNPRYQVTQFGKPVTLSCSQTLNHNVMYWYQQKSSQAPKLLFHYYDKDFNNEADTPDNFQSRRPNTSFCFLDIRSPGLGDTAMYLCATSRSGGPWGFEQYFGPGTRLTVT.

This clonotype has just a few counts. The J gene is TRBJ2-7, the V gene TRBV6-2 or TRBV6-3; possible D gene TRBD2, 5 bases. The CDR3 consists of 21 residues. Germline values: CDR1 MNHEY, CDR2 SVGEGT. The germline V and J ends were trimmed by 0 bases and 0 bases, with 27 bases remaining between them. As DNA, the CDR3 is TGTGCCAGCAGTTACTCTTACAGCGGCCTCGGGGTTGGGCCCAGCTCCTACGAGCAGTACTTC. Translating it yields CASSYSYSGLGVGPSSYEQYF.

This clonotype showed up many times. This rearrangement joins TRBV20-1 to TRBJ2-1; 7 bases match TRBD2. CDR1 is DFQATT and CDR2 is SNEGSKA in the germline V gene (reference sequence). Unmatched junction bases numbered 5, after V lost 0 bases and J lost 6 bases. The CDR3 length is 14 residues. The CDR3 loop is CSAREAAGVNEQFF. The DNA for the CDR3 is TGCAGTGCTAGAGAGGCGGCGGGGGTCAATGAGCAGTTCTTC.

To note about this clonotype: A single base separates this from a much larger clone, so it may be a read error. The chain couples TRBV20-1 to TRBJ2-5; perhaps TRBD2 as D (7 bases). Germline CDR1 and CDR2: DFQATT and SNEGSKA (reference sequence). The ends were cut back, 4 bases at V and 5 bases at J, with 23 bases in the middle. This CDR3 comprises 16 residues. CDR3 DNA sequence: TGCAGTGCTACAAAGACTAGAGGGGGGGCCCGGGAGACCCAGTACTTC. Amino acid sequence: CSATKTRGGARETQYF.

As for this clonotype: A much larger clone is a single base away; this may be a read error. The V and J genes are TRBV4-3 and TRBJ1-3; tentatively, D is TRBD1 (5 bases). CDR1 is LGHNA, CDR2 YSLEER, per germline. The CDR3 length is 14 residues. The germline V and J ends were trimmed by 10 bases and 0 bases, with 13 bases remaining between them. This CDR3 reads CAISAQGSGNTIYF. The DNA for the CDR3 is TGCGCCATCTCCGCGCAGGGCTCTGGAAACACCATATATTTT.

Many counts were recorded for this clonotype. V usage is TRBV6-5 and J usage is TRBJ1-2; D unresolved. Germline loops: CDR1 MNHEY, CDR2 SVGAGI. Trimming cost V 5 bases and J 6 bases, with 19 bases left between them. CDR3 length: 15 amino acids. As DNA, the CDR3 is TGTGCCAGCAGTCCCCGGGCAGCCAACTATAATGGCTACACCTTC. Its protein product is CASSPRAANYNGYTF.

This clonotype was seen many times. The J gene is TRBJ2-4, the V gene TRBV20-1; TRBD1 is a possible D gene (6 bases). The germline CDR1 and CDR2 sequences are DFQATT and SNEGSKA (reference sequence). The V end was cut by 6 bases, the J end by 7 bases, with 28 bases between. The CDR3 runs to 17 residues. CDR3 residues: CSARPRLRLQGLNIQYF. CDR3 DNA sequence: TGCAGTGCGAGACCACGCCTTAGATTACAGGGATTGAACATTCAGTACTTC.

This clonotype was picked up many times. The chain uses TRBV29-1 and TRBJ2-2; the match to TRBD2 covers 10 bases. V was pared by 7 bases and J by 6 bases, with 8 bases of the junction left unmatched. The CDR3 length is 14 residues. CDR1 is SQVTM and CDR2 is ANQGSEA in the germline V gene. This chain's CDR3 is CSGSRTSGSGELFF. The CDR3 DNA follows: TGCAGCGGTAGTAGGACTAGCGGCTCCGGGGAGCTGTTTTTT.

Many counts were recorded for this clonotype. This chain connects TRBV12-3 or TRBV12-4 to TRBJ2-2, with D possibly being TRBD1 or TRBD2 (7 bases each). With 5 bases removed from V and 5 bases from J, the gap between germline ends came to 15 bases. This CDR3 is built from 15 residues. The CDR3 DNA reads TGTGCCAGCAGTCCCGGGACAGCGGGGACCGGGGAGCTGTTTTTT. This sequence encodes CASSPGTAGTGELFF.

A note on this clonotype: A much more abundant neighbour one base away suggests this may be a read error. The gene calls are TRBV5-6 and TRBJ2-7; D gene unclear. CDR1 and CDR2 (germline): SGHDT, YYEEEE. CDR3 length equals 11 residues. The CDR3 sequence is CASSLSVEHYF. DNA for the CDR3: TGTGCCAGCAGCCTATCCGTCGAGCATTACTTC.

The gene calls are TRBV7-2 and TRBJ2-5, with D possibly being TRBD1 (5 bases). The CDR3 extends over 14 amino acids. Germline CDR1 is SGHTA and CDR2 is FQGNSA. V dropped 3 bases and J dropped 2 bases, with 10 bases sitting between them. The DNA for the CDR3 is TGTGCCAGCAGCTTTCAGGGCCCTCAAGAGACCCAGTACTTC. Translating gives CASSFQGPQETQYF.

The sample holds many counts of this clonotype. The rearrangement joins TRBV21-1 to TRBJ2-5; the table's D call TRBD2 went unverified against the DNA. TRBV21-1 is termed a pseudogene. The CDR3 covers 16 residues. CDR3 protein: CASSTLAGALQETQYF. The CDR3 DNA sequence: TGTGCCAGCAGCACCCTAGCGGGGGCCTTGCAAGAGACCCAGTACTTC.

This clonotype was recorded at least ten times. V gene TRBV5-1 combines with J gene TRBJ2-1; TRBD2 agrees at 14 bases. Germline V lookup: CDR1 SGHRS, CDR2 YFSETQ. The CDR3 covers 15 residues. V lost 4 bases to trimming and J lost 7 bases; unmatched junction nucleotides: 4. This chain's CDR3 is CASSVTSGGANEQFF. The CDR3 nucleotides are TGCGCCAGCAGCGTGACTAGCGGGGGGGCTAATGAGCAGTTCTTC.

This clonotype was observed a handful of times. An end of the junction differs from the germline gene, which may be a read error. This chain uses TRBV7-9 with TRBJ1-6, with D unclear. The CDR3 runs to 13 residues. Germline V CDR1 and CDR2: SEHNR, FQNEAQ (reference sequence). This CDR3 is CARGLGYTSPLHF. In DNA form, the CDR3 reads TGTGCCAGGGGATTGGGCTATACTTCACCCCTCCACTTT.

This clonotype has ten or more counts. The rearrangement links TRBV7-3 to TRBJ2-2; 10 bases are shared with TRBD1. V was pared by 1 base and J by 5 bases, with 13 bases of the junction left unmatched. The CDR3 length is 19 residues. The V gene's germline CDR1 is SGHTA and CDR2 FQGTGA. The CDR3 region is CASSLIPGTGAARTGELFF. In nucleotides, the CDR3 is TGTGCCAGCAGCTTAATCCCCGGGACAGGGGCCGCGCGTACCGGGGAGCTGTTTTTT.

Many counts were recorded for this clonotype. The J gene is TRBJ2-1, the V gene TRBV9; the match to TRBD2 covers 10 bases. Trimming took 4 bases from V and 9 from J; bases not matched to a gene: 10. CDR3 length: 15 residues. In germline, CDR1 is SGDLS, CDR2 YYNGEE. The CDR3 nucleotides are TGTGCCAGCAGCCCACGGAGCGGGGGGGCTGGTGAGCAGTTCTTC. Protein product: CASSPRSGGAGEQFF.